Listed below are T cell receptor beta chains from one sample, sequenced in a study of cytomegalovirus exposure and HLA in healthy donors. Sequencing was performed with immunoSEQ multiplex PCR; in TCRdb, only in-frame clones are kept and a portion is missing. The sample has about 180,000 clones, 65% to 85% seen once. Sequencing input: PBMCs. These receptors originate from a woman in her 50s in good health and CMV-seropositive. CDR3s include the opening cysteine and the closing phenylalanine or tryptophan. The order of the fields is CDR3 protein, CDR3 DNA, clone size, V gene, J gene, D gene. A D gene is named only where the DNA matches it firmly. Not every row has a clone size; where given, it reads once, few, many or a size class.

CASTRENYGYTF	TGTGCCAGCACCCGGGAGAACTATGGCTACACCTTC	-	TRBV5-8	TRBJ1-2	-
CASSQDMPSGGATGELFF	TGCGCCAGCAGCCAAGATATGCCCAGCGGGGGGGCCACCGGGGAGCTGTTTTTT	-	TRBV4-3	TRBJ2-2	TRBD2
CASSYTGTYQPQHF	TGTGCCAGCAGCTACACCGGGACATATCAGCCCCAGCATTTT	-	TRBV2	TRBJ1-5	-
CASSVNRAADTQYF	TGTGCCAGCAGCGTCAACAGGGCGGCAGATACGCAGTATTTT	-	TRBV9	TRBJ2-3	-
CASSFGLGGDEQFF	TGTGCCAGCAGCTTCGGACTAGGTGGGGATGAGCAGTTCTTC	few	TRBV7-9	TRBJ2-1	TRBD2
CASSQDLAFGVHQPQHF	TGCGCCAGCAGCCAAGATCTCGCCTTCGGGGTCCATCAGCCCCAGCATTTT	-	TRBV4-3	TRBJ1-5	-
CASSTSARDRTTF	TGTGCCAGTAGTACCTCGGCGCGGGACAGGACGACATTT	-	TRBV19	TRBJ1-6	TRBD1
CASSQGNQPQHF	TGTGCCAGCAGCCAGGGGAATCAGCCCCAGCATTTT	-	TRBV7-9	TRBJ1-5	-
CASGPQGQGVEQFF	TGTGCCAGCGGGCCACAAGGACAGGGTGTTGAGCAGTTCTTC	once	TRBV6-6	TRBJ2-1	TRBD1
CASSPESHRGLAGAYEQYF	TGTGCCAGCAGCCCGGAGTCTCACCGCGGGCTAGCGGGAGCCTACGAGCAGTACTTC	-	TRBV7-9	TRBJ2-7	TRBD2
CASSLRQGESYEQYF	TGTGCCAGCAGCTTACGGCAGGGGGAATCCTACGAGCAGTACTTC	-	TRBV11-2	TRBJ2-7	TRBD1
CASSRGWNSPLHF	TGTGCCAGTAGTCGGGGTTGGAATTCACCCCTCCACTTT	-	TRBV19	TRBJ1-6	-
CASSTRAGTTDTQYF	TGTGCCAGCAGTACAAGAGCAGGGACAACAGATACGCAGTATTTT	-	TRBV9	TRBJ2-3	-
CASSYELARTQYF	TGTGCCAGCAGTTACGAACTAGCCCGTACGCAGTATTTT	-	TRBV6-6	TRBJ2-3	-
CASSVGTGDLYGGYTF	TGTGCCAGCAGCGTCGGGACGGGAGACCTCTATGGTGGCTACACCTTC	few	TRBV9	TRBJ1-2	-
CASSEASGSYGYTF	TGTGCCAGCAGTGAAGCATCGGGTAGCTATGGCTACACCTTC	-	TRBV2	TRBJ1-2	-
CASSPQGGGDYEQYF	TGTGCCAGCAGCCCCCAGGGCGGGGGGGATTACGAGCAGTACTTC	-	TRBV9	TRBJ2-7	TRBD2
CASSIQGLEAFF	TGTGCCAGCAGTATTCAGGGCCTTGAAGCTTTCTTT	-	TRBV6-1	TRBJ1-1	-
CASSLQGDRTDTQYF	TGCGCCAGCAGCTTACAGGGGGATAGAACAGATACGCAGTATTTT	-	TRBV5-1	TRBJ2-3	TRBD1
CASSLGEARQYF	TGTGCCAGCAGCTTAGGTGAAGCGAGACAGTACTTC	-	TRBV7-2	TRBJ2-5	-
CASSVRQGNYGYTF	TGTGCCAGCAGTGTTCGACAGGGCAACTATGGCTACACCTTC	-	TRBV6-1	TRBJ1-2	TRBD1
CASSQGEGGPYEQYF	TGTGCCAGCAGCCAAGGGGAGGGGGGGCCCTACGAGCAGTACTTC	-	TRBV7-2	TRBJ2-7	-
CASRKATGYTEAFF	TGTGCCAGTAGAAAAGCAACAGGGTACACTGAAGCTTTCTTT	-	TRBV19	TRBJ1-1	-
CASSVRDLNTDTQYF	TGTGCCAGCAGCGTCCGGGACTTAAACACAGATACGCAGTATTTT	once	TRBV9	TRBJ2-3	-
CASSEEREASDTQYF	TGTGCCAGCAGTGAAGAGCGGGAGGCCTCAGATACGCAGTATTTT	few	TRBV2	TRBJ2-3	TRBD2
CSVEGAYGYTF	TGCAGCGTTGAAGGGGCGTATGGCTACACCTTC	-	TRBV29-1	TRBJ1-2	-
CASSVSVGDWGGHTF	TGTGCCAGCAGTGTCTCGGTAGGGGATTGGGGTGGCCACACCTTC	-	TRBV25-1	TRBJ1-2	-